What follows is one T cell receptor beta chain and its context. Its antigen is as yet unknown. Libraries were prepared by immunoSEQ multiplex PCR; TCRdb keeps only in-frame clonotypes and omits some of them. The data contain around 140,000 clones, about 89% of them singletons. This sample was included in a study of T cells in localized non-small cell lung cancer. Findings and caveats of the study: Detection in adjacent lung was observed for a median approximately 53 of the top 100 tumor clones. Uninvolved adjacent lung showed higher T cell clonality than tumor.

CDR1 is LNHNV and CDR2 is YYDKDF in the germline V gene (reference sequence). This CDR3 spans 16 amino acids. V was shortened by 0 bases and J by 2 bases, with 13 bases between the two germline ends. Specimen: peripheral blood, collected before any cancer treatment. This chain links TRBV15 with TRBJ1-2; a possible D gene is TRBD1 (5 bases). This receptor was identified in a female donor of 60 years or more with stage I lung adenocarcinoma. The CDR3 DNA reads as TGTGCCACCAGCAGAGACCTAGGGGAGGCCAACTATGGCTACACCTTC. The encoded protein is CATSRDLGEANYGYTF.